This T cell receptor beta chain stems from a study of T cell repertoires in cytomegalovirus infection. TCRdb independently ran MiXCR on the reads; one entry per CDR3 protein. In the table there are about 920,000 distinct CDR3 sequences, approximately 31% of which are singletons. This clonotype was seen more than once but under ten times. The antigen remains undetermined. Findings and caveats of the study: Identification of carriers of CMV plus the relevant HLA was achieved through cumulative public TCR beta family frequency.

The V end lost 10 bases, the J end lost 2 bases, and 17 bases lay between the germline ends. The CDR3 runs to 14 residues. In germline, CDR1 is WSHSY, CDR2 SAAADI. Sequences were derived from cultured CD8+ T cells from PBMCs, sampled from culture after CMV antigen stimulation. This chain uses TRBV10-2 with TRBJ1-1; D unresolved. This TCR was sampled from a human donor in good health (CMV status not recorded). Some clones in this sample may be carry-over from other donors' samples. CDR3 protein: CATLLEGSNTEAFF. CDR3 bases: TGCGCCACACTCCTCGAGGGATCAAACACTGAAGCTTTCTTT.